The rows below give T cell receptor beta chains drawn from one sample of a study of blood T cell repertoires in COVID-19. This table comes from immunoSEQ multiplex PCR, and its TCRdb copy is limited to in-frame clones, with some not included. This table has approximately 120,000 clones, about 90% appearing once. The material sequenced was peripheral blood. These TCRs come from a woman aged 50 to 60 who had recovered from COVID-19. Both conserved end residues are part of each CDR3. A D gene is named only where the DNA matches it firmly. The size entry is marked missing in some rows and otherwise reads once, few, many or a size class.

TRBJ2-2 | TRBD2 | - | TRBV6-2/TRBV6-3 | CASSDGLAGASGELFF | TGTGCCAGCAGCGACGGACTAGCGGGAGCATCCGGGGAGCTGTTTTTT
TRBJ2-1 | TRBD1 | - | TRBV27 | CASSLWTGGDDEQFF | TGTGCCAGCAGTTTATGGACAGGGGGCGACGATGAGCAGTTCTTC
TRBJ1-5 | - | - | TRBV5-1 | CASSSGGNGNQPQHF | TGCGCCAGCAGCTCCGGCGGGAATGGCAATCAGCCCCAGCATTTT
TRBJ2-5 | - | - | TRBV6-5 | CASTVPGQETQYF | TGTGCCAGCACAGTACCGGGCCAAGAGACCCAGTACTTC
TRBJ2-3 | TRBD2 | - | TRBV18 | CASSPPALAGVKDTQYF | TGTGCCAGCTCACCACCGGCCCTAGCGGGAGTGAAAGATACGCAGTATTTT
TRBJ1-4 | TRBD1 | once | TRBV3-1/TRBV3-2 | CASSQLTWTGPGTNEKLFF | TGTGCCAGCAGCCAACTTACCTGGACAGGCCCAGGGACTAATGAAAAACTGTTTTTT
TRBJ2-6 | - | - | TRBV18 | CASSPNLGPGANVLTF | TGTGCCAGCTCACCAAATTTGGGGCCTGGGGCCAACGTCCTGACTTTC
TRBJ2-4 | - | - | TRBV19 | CASSIGGGGGDWIQYF | TGTGCCAGTAGTATAGGAGGAGGTGGCGGGGATTGGATTCAGTACTTC
TRBJ1-2 | TRBD1 | - | TRBV5-5 | CASSQGGDYGYTF | TGTGCCAGCAGCCAAGGGGGCGACTATGGCTACACCTTC
TRBJ2-1 | - | - | TRBV25-1 | CATRGLAYNEQFF | TGTGCGACACGGGGATTGGCTTACAATGAGCAGTTCTTC
TRBJ1-5 | - | - | TRBV6-2/TRBV6-3 | CASSDAQGRLLSQHF | TGTGCCAGCAGTGACGCACAGGGTAGGCTACTGTCCCAGCATTTT
TRBJ2-5 | TRBD2 | - | TRBV27 | CASSLWPDPGGVKTQYF | TGTGCCAGCAGTTTATGGCCTGACCCGGGAGGAGTGAAGACCCAGTACTTC
TRBJ2-3 | TRBD1 | - | TRBV10-3 | CAIRGTGGEDTQYF | TGTGCCATTCGGGGGACAGGAGGAGAAGATACGCAGTATTTT
TRBJ2-1 | TRBD2 | few | TRBV4-1 | CASSQEITSGRAYNEQFF | TGCGCCAGCAGCCAAGAAATCACTAGCGGGAGGGCCTACAATGAGCAGTTCTTC
TRBJ1-5 | - | once | TRBV7-3 | CASSLNPYALPSAGSNQPQHF | TGTGCCAGCAGCTTAAACCCTTACGCCCTTCCGTCGGCAGGTTCGAATCAGCCCCAGCATTTT
TRBJ1-3 | - | - | TRBV7-8 | CASSPRGSGTIYF | TGTGCCAGCAGCCCCAGAGGGAGCGGCACCATATATTTT
TRBJ1-4 | - | - | TRBV5-1 | CASSLTGPEKLFF | TGCGCCAGCAGCTTGACAGGGCCTGAAAAACTGTTTTTT
TRBJ1-2 | - | - | TRBV11-2 | CASSLAAAPGGYTF | TGTGCCAGCAGCTTAGCGGCAGCCCCGGGAGGCTACACCTTC
TRBJ2-3 | TRBD2 | - | TRBV7-9 | CASSSLRASGPTDTQYF | TGTGCCAGCAGCTCCCTTCGGGCTAGCGGACCCACAGATACGCAGTATTTT
TRBJ2-1 | TRBD2 | - | TRBV12-5 | CASGLAGLAGDRNEQFF | TGTGCTAGTGGTTTGGCGGGACTAGCGGGAGACCGCAATGAGCAGTTCTTC
TRBJ1-3 | TRBD1 | - | TRBV6-5 | CASRTGGRQGGTIYF | TGTGCCAGCCGAACGGGTGGTCGACAGGGAGGCACCATATATTTT
TRBJ2-7 | TRBD2 | - | TRBV11-3 | CASSPRGVDYEQYF | TGTGCCAGCAGCCCCCGGGGGGTAGACTACGAGCAGTACTTC
TRBJ2-1 | TRBD2 | - | TRBV5-1 | CASRASGGTYNEQFF | TGCGCCAGCAGAGCTAGCGGGGGGACCTACAATGAGCAGTTCTTC
TRBJ1-1 | TRBD1 | - | TRBV7-2 | CASSWDREGEAFF | TGTGCCAGCAGCTGGGACAGGGAGGGTGAAGCTTTCTTT
TRBJ2-1 | - | - | TRBV5-8 | CASSLVYGGNNYDEQFF | TGTGCCAGCAGCTTGGTATATGGGGGCAATAATTACGATGAGCAGTTCTTC
TRBJ2-1 | TRBD1 | - | TRBV7-2 | CASSRTGGALDEQFF | TGTGCCAGCAGCCGGACAGGGGGCGCGTTGGATGAGCAGTTCTTC
TRBJ2-2 | - | once | TRBV20-1 | CSASLTGTGELFF | TGCAGTGCTAGTCTCACAGGGACCGGGGAGCTGTTTTTT
TRBJ1-6 | - | - | TRBV4-2 | CASSQDIGEGDSPLHF | TGTGCCAGCAGCCAAGATATTGGGGAGGGAGATTCACCCCTCCACTTT
TRBJ1-3 | - | - | TRBV4-1 | CASSRPAGAGNTIYF | TGCGCCAGCAGCCGCCCTGCGGGGGCTGGAAACACCATATATTTT
TRBJ2-7 | - | - | TRBV4-1 | CASSQDSLVVYEQYF | TGCGCCAGCAGCCAAGATTCCCTAGTAGTTTACGAGCAGTACTTC